The present T cell receptor (beta chain) was sequenced within a study of blood T cells in healthy people across ages. The sample holds a few counts of this clonotype. The antigen is not known. Findings and limits, study-wide: A greater number of naive CD4+ cells and higher diversity distinguished long-lived donors from aged donors.

Donation came from healthy Caucasian individuals in Russia who were aged about 6 to 90. Together with a sample-barcoded 5' primer, a J-beta primer mix was included in a second PCR lasting roughly 7 to 11 cycles. Every sample produced at least 3 million CDR3-containing paired-end reads. In TCRdb, the 5' RACE reads were re-called with MiXCR into one record per CDR3 protein. The table shows approximately 800,000 distinct CDR3 sequences, with around a quarter occurring only once. CDR1 and CDR2 from the germline V gene are SGHRS and YFSETQ. Unmatched junction bases numbered 14, after V lost 3 bases and J lost 9 bases. This CDR3 has 18 residues. These records were also assigned to another study, of T cells of mothers and their children. From that report: No clone of persistent microchimeric T cells was detected.

The receptor was derived from a boy between 10 and 17 years old in good health. The material sequenced was blood. The chain recombines TRBV5-1 with TRBJ2-1; 14 bases align to TRBD2. In DNA form, the CDR3 reads TGCGCCAGCAGCTCCATGACTAGCGGGGGGGCCTTTATAGGTGAGCAGTTCTTC. It encodes CASSSMTSGGAFIGEQFF. The full variable domain, completed using reference TRBV5-1 and TRBJ2-1, is KAGVTQTPRYLIKTRGQQVTLSCSPISGHRSVSWYQQTPGQGLQFLFEYFSETQRNKGNFPGRFSGRQFSNSRSEMNVSTLELGDSALYLCASSSMTSGGAFIGEQFFGPGTRLTVL.